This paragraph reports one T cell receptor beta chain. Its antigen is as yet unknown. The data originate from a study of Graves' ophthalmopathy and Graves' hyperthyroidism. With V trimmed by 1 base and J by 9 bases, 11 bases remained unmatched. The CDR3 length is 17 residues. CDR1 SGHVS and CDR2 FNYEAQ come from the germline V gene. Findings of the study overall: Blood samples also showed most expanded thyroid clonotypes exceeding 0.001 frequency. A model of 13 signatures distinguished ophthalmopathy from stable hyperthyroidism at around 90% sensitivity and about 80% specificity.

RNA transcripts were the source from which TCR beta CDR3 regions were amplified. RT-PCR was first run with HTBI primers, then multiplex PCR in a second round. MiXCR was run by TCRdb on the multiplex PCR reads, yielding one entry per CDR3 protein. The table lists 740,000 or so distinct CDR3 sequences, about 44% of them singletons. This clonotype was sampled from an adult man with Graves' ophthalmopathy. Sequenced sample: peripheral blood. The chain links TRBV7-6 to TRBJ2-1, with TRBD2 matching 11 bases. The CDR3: CASSLVRLAGGQSEQFF. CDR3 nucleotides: TGTGCCAGCAGCTTAGTCCGATTAGCGGGGGGGCAAAGTGAGCAGTTCTTC.